What follows are 8 T cell receptor beta chains derived from one specimen sequenced in a study of blood T cell repertoires in COVID-19. Some clones are missing from TCRdb's copy, which holds only in-frame ones; the method was immunoSEQ multiplex PCR. The table includes about 52,000 clones, around four fifths detected once. Sequencing was performed on peripheral blood. The receptors were gathered from a man between 65 and 85 years old with active COVID-19.

The sample holds one count of this clone. This chain connects TRBV2 to TRBJ2-5; possible D gene TRBD1, 6 bases. The CDR3 sequence is 15 residues long. V lost 6 bases to trimming and J lost 1 base, with 15 bases between them. The germline gives CDR1 SNHLY, CDR2 FYNNEI. CDR3 DNA: TGTGCCAGCAGGGCGCAGGGGTCGGTCCAAGAGACCCAGTACTTC. This encodes CASRAQGSVQETQYF.

The chain recombines TRBV30 with TRBJ1-4; D possibly corresponds to TRBD1 (5 bases). V lost 2 bases, J lost 3 bases, and 13 bases lay in between. The CDR3 is 15 residues long. Germline V gene lookup returns CDR1 GTSNPN and CDR2 SVGIG (reference sequence). The DNA for the CDR3 is TGTGCCTGGAGTCGGACACGCCGGGCTAATGAAAAACTGTTTTTT. This encodes CAWSRTRRANEKLFF.

This chain uses TRBV18 with TRBJ1-5, with D tentatively TRBD1 (5 bases). The V gene's germline CDR1 is KGHSH and CDR2 LQKENI. Trimming shortened V by 3 bases and J by 7 bases, and 10 bases separated the two germline ends. There are 13 residues in the CDR3. CDR3: CASSPEQGQPQHF. CDR3 bases: TGTGCCAGCTCACCGGAGCAGGGACAGCCCCAGCATTTT. The full variable domain, its missing parts supplied by reference TRBV18 and TRBJ1-5, is NAGVMQNPRHLVRRRGQEARLRCSPMKGHSHVYWYRQLPEEGLKFMVYLQKENIIDESGMPKERFSAEFPKEGPSILRIQQVVRGDSAAYFCASSPEQGQPQHFGDGTRLSIL.

The chain uses TRBV14 and TRBJ2-7, with TRBD1 matching 7 bases. Looked up from germline, CDR1 is SGHDN and CDR2 is FVKESK. Losses at the gene ends were 4 bases for V and 4 bases for J; bases not matched to a gene: 10. The CDR3 runs to 15 residues. The CDR3 DNA reads TGTGCCAGCAGCCTTATACGGACAGGAAGTTACGAGCAGTACTTC. It translates to CASSLIRTGSYEQYF.

J is TRBJ2-2 and V is TRBV7-9, with 8 bases lining up with TRBD2. The CDR3 totals 14 residues. The trim removed 5 bases at V and 7 bases at J, leaving 6 bases unmatched. Germline V gene sequence: CDR1 SEHNR, CDR2 FQNEAQ (reference sequence). This CDR3 reads CASSPPTSGGELFF. CDR3 nucleotides: TGTGCCAGCAGCCCACCTACTAGCGGCGGGGAGCTGTTTTTT.

This sequence joins TRBV4-3 and TRBJ2-1, with D possibly being TRBD1 (6 bases). From germline, CDR1 is LGHNA and CDR2 YSLEER. The CDR3 length is 16 residues. Trimming removed 0 bases at V and 6 bases at J, with 15 bases between. The CDR3 is CASSQDLGTGFNEQFF. For the CDR3, the DNA is TGCGCCAGCAGCCAAGATCTGGGAACAGGGTTCAATGAGCAGTTCTTC.

The J gene is TRBJ1-1, the V gene TRBV4-1; TRBD1 matches 12 bases. Germline V CDR1 and CDR2: MGHRA, YSYEKL. V trimming: 4 bases; J trimming: 8 bases; junction bases outside the gene matches: 5. The CDR3 totals 14 residues. CDR3 sequence: CASSPGQGAREAFF. Written as DNA, the CDR3 is TGCGCCAGCAGCCCGGGACAGGGGGCTCGGGAAGCTTTCTTT.

The CDR3 loop reads CASSQGGMETQYF. DNA of the CDR3: TGTGCCAGCAGCCAAGGAGGGATGGAGACCCAGTACTTC. This chain joins TRBV3-1 (or the pseudogene TRBV3-2) and TRBJ2-5, with a weak D call TRBD2 (5 bases). The V and J ends lost 1 base and 5 bases respectively, with 8 bases between them. CDR3 size: 13 residues. In germline, CDR1 is LGHDT, CDR2 YNNKEL (reference sequence).